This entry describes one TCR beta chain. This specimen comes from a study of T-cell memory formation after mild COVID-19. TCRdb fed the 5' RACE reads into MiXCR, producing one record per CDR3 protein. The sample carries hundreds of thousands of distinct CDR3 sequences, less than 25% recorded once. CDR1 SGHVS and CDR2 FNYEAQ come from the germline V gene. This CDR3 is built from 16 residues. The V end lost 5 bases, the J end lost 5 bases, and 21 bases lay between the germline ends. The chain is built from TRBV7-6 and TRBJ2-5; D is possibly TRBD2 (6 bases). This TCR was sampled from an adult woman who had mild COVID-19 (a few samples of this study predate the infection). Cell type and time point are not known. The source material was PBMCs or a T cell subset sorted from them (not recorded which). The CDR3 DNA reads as TGTGCCAGCAGCCAAGGGCCATTTACTAGCATGGAGACCCAGTACTTC. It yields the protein CASSQGPFTSMETQYF.